The next 30 T cell receptor beta chains were all read from a single sample in a study of blood T cell repertoires in COVID-19. Only in-frame clones appear in the TCRdb table, and some are missing; sequencing was by immunoSEQ multiplex PCR. The sample lists approximately 220,000 clones; about 80% were seen once. The specimen sequenced was peripheral blood. All receptors derive from a woman in her twenties or thirties who had recovered from COVID-19.

The chain uses TRBV7-9 and TRBJ2-1; 10 nucleotides match TRBD1. From germline, CDR1 is SEHNR and CDR2 FQNEAQ (reference sequence). The CDR3 is 15 amino acids. V was clipped by 4 bases and J by 7 bases; unmatched bases: 7. The CDR3 DNA reads as TGTGCCAGCAGCTCGGGACAGGGGTCTCAAAATGAGCAGTTCTTC. This codes for CASSSGQGSQNEQFF.

V is TRBV7-6 and J is TRBJ2-2, with 8 bases aligning to TRBD1. Germline V gene data show CDR1 as SGHVS and CDR2 as FNYEAQ. The CDR3 consists of 16 residues. Trimming at V came to 2 bases and at J to 1 base, leaving 3 bases not matched to a gene. The CDR3 nucleotides are TGTGCCAGCAGCTTATTAGGGACAGGGAACACCGGGGAGCTGTTTTTT. It yields the protein CASSLLGTGNTGELFF.

The chain carries TRBV2 and TRBJ1-2; 7 nucleotides match TRBD1. CDR3 size: 14 residues. Germline CDR1 SNHLY, CDR2 FYNNEI. After removal of 9 bases from V and 5 bases from J, the junction contained 12 bases not matched to a gene. In DNA, the CDR3 is TGTGCCAGGAGGAGAGGGGGCCCCCAATATGGCTACACCTTC. This translates into CARRRGGPQYGYTF. Drawing the rest from reference TRBV2 and TRBJ1-2, the complete variable domain is EPEVTQTPSHQVTQMGQEVILRCVPISNHLYFYWYRQILGQKVEFLVSFYNNEISEKSEIFDDQFSVERPDGSNFTLKIRSTKLEDSAMYFCARRRGGPQYGYTFGSGTRLTVV.

V and J are TRBV5-1 and TRBJ2-2; the match to TRBD1 covers 9 bases. The J segment lost 3 bases and the V segment lost 4 bases, leaving 4 bases of the junction unmatched. The CDR3 is 15 residues long. CDR1 and CDR2 (germline): SGHRS, YFSETQ. The CDR3 reads CASSRGQGDTGELFF. The CDR3 coding sequence is TGCGCCAGCAGCCGGGGACAGGGAGACACCGGGGAGCTGTTTTTT.

This chain links TRBV7-9 with TRBJ2-3; D is uncertain. The length of the CDR3 is 14 residues. V lost 1 base to trimming and J lost 0 bases, with 5 bases between them. Germline CDR1 and CDR2: SEHNR and FQNEAQ (reference sequence). CDR3 amino acids: CASSLVESTDTQYF. The CDR3 DNA follows: TGTGCCAGCAGCTTAGTAGAAAGCACAGATACGCAGTATTTT.

The chain carries TRBV5-1 and TRBJ2-3; TRBD1 matches 7 bases. Trimming at V came to 4 bases and at J to 5 bases, leaving 10 bases not matched to a gene. Germline CDR1 is SGHRS and CDR2 is YFSETQ. The CDR3 contains 15 residues. CDR3 in amino acids: CASSGGTVRGDTQYF. The CDR3, as DNA: TGCGCCAGCAGCGGTGGGACAGTTAGGGGAGATACGCAGTATTTT.

The rearrangement links TRBV5-1 to TRBJ1-4, with a tentative D call TRBD1 (6 bases). Trimming pared 0 bases from V and 7 bases from J, leaving 16 bases between. CDR3 size: 16 residues. CDR1 and CDR2 from the germline V gene are SGHRS and YFSETQ. CDR3 in amino acids: CASSLDNGGASEKLFF. CDR3 coding DNA: TGCGCCAGCAGCTTGGATAATGGGGGCGCAAGTGAAAAACTGTTTTTT.

This chain connects TRBV4-2 to TRBJ1-2; 7 bases align to TRBD1. Germline trimming cut 1 base from V and 4 bases from J; bases unmatched to any gene: 6. This CDR3 is built from 15 residues. Germline CDR1 is LGHNA and CDR2 is YNFKEQ. DNA of the CDR3: TGTGCCAGCAGCCAAGGTGGTTCAGGGGGCTATGGCTACACCTTC. This sequence encodes CASSQGGSGGYGYTF.

This clone occurred once. V and J are TRBV30 and TRBJ2-3; possibly TRBD1 for D (5 bases). Trimming pared 1 base from V and 7 bases from J, leaving 9 bases between. From germline, CDR1 is GTSNPN and CDR2 SVGIG (reference sequence). This CDR3 is built from 12 residues. The CDR3 DNA reads as TGTGCCTGGAGTGATCAGGGTTATACGCAGTATTTT. Translation gives CAWSDQGYTQYF.

This chain uses TRBV7-6 with TRBJ2-7, with D maybe TRBD1 (5 bases). The V end lost 2 bases, the J end lost 2 bases, and 10 bases lay between the germline ends. This CDR3 spans 14 amino acids. Germline V gene sequence: CDR1 SGHVS, CDR2 FNYEAQ. CDR3 residues: CASSLTTATYEQYF. CDR3 coding DNA: TGTGCCAGCAGCTTAACGACAGCTACCTACGAGCAGTACTTC.

The chain uses TRBV30 and TRBJ1-2; D call uncertain. V dropped 0 bases and J dropped 7 bases, with 18 bases sitting between them. The CDR3 runs 15 residues. CDR1 is GTSNPN and CDR2 is SVGIG in the germline V gene (reference sequence). The CDR3 reads CAWSVKGGLLGGYTF. The CDR3, as DNA: TGTGCCTGGAGTGTCAAAGGCGGACTCTTAGGTGGCTACACCTTC.

The chain is built from TRBV4-1 and TRBJ1-2; TRBD1 agrees at 11 bases. This CDR3 comprises 15 residues. The junction had 4 bases not matched to a gene; V was cut back by 4 bases and J by 3 bases. CDR1 and CDR2 (germline): MGHRA, YSYEKL. CDR3 bases: TGCGCCAGCAGCCGGGCGGGACAGGGGGACTATGGCTACACCTTC. Translating gives CASSRAGQGDYGYTF.

The rearrangement links TRBV30 to TRBJ2-5; 11 bases fit TRBD2. The ends lost 2 bases at V and 2 bases at J; junction bases unmatched: 4. This CDR3 spans 15 amino acids. CDR1 and CDR2 from the germline V gene are GTSNPN and SVGIG (reference sequence). CDR3 amino acids: CAWSRTSGPQETQYF. CDR3 DNA sequence: TGTGCCTGGAGTCGGACTAGCGGGCCGCAAGAGACCCAGTACTTC.

The chain employs TRBV7-3 and TRBJ2-1; D possibly corresponds to TRBD1 (6 bases). CDR1 SGHTA and CDR2 FQGTGA come from the germline V gene. V lost 0 bases and J 0 bases, leaving 12 bases between the germline ends. The CDR3 extends over 17 amino acids. DNA of the CDR3: TGTGCCAGCAGCTTAACGCCACAGGGACACTCCTACAATGAGCAGTTCTTC. Residues: CASSLTPQGHSYNEQFF.

The chain recombines TRBV2 with TRBJ1-2; D gene ambiguous. Per germline, CDR1 SNHLY and CDR2 FYNNEI. The CDR3 sequence is 14 residues long. Between the trimmed V and J ends, which lost 4 bases and 4 bases, there was a span of 13 bases. The CDR3 coding sequence is TGTGCCAGCAGTGTAGACTCTCAAGCCTATGGCTACACCTTC. Translation gives CASSVDSQAYGYTF.

This sequence joins TRBV9 and TRBJ1-3, with TRBD1 matching 8 bases. CDR1 and CDR2 from the germline V gene are SGDLS and YYNGEE. J was trimmed by 2 bases and V by 6 bases; bases with no gene match: 7. This CDR3 is 15 amino acids long. CDR3 loop: CASTLTGAPGNTIYF. In nucleotides, the CDR3 is TGTGCCAGCACCTTGACAGGGGCCCCTGGAAACACCATATATTTT.

The rearrangement links TRBV7-9 to TRBJ2-5; D perhaps matches TRBD1 (5 bases). With 10 bases removed from V and 4 bases from J, the gap between germline ends came to 16 bases. This CDR3 is 13 amino acids long. Germline lookup yields CDR1 SEHNR and CDR2 FQNEAQ (reference sequence). The CDR3 DNA sequence: TGTGCCATCCTACCGGTTAGGGGAGAGACCCAGTACTTC. Encoded protein: CAILPVRGETQYF.

A single count supports this clone. The junction shows a germline mismatch at one end, possibly a read error. V gene TRBV7-7 combines with J gene TRBJ2-5, with 10 bases identical to TRBD1. This CDR3 contains 15 residues. CDR1 and CDR2 from the germline V gene are SSHAT and FNYEAQ (reference sequence). CDR3 protein: CASSTSRDRGETQYF. In DNA, the CDR3 is TGTGCTAGCAGCACGTCCCGGGACAGGGGAGAGACCCAGTACTTC.

The V gene is TRBV9, the J gene TRBJ1-5; a possible D gene is TRBD1 (5 bases). Per the germline V gene, CDR1 is SGDLS and CDR2 is YYNGEE. Trimming pared 2 bases from V and 6 bases from J, leaving 12 bases between. CDR3 size: 14 residues. CDR3 DNA sequence: TGTGCCAGCAGCGTGGGACTAGTGGGTCAGCCCCAGCATTTT. Translating it yields CASSVGLVGQPQHF. Full variable domain (outside the CDR3, taken from reference TRBV9 and TRBJ1-5): DSGVTQTPKHLITATGQRVTLRCSPRSGDLSVYWYQQSLDQGLQFLIQYYNGEERAKGNILERFSAQQFPDLHSELNLSSLELGDSALYFCASSVGLVGQPQHFGDGTRLSIL.

The chain combines TRBV5-5 with TRBJ1-1; 7 positions match TRBD1. The CDR3 consists of 16 residues. Germline V gene data show CDR1 as SGHKS and CDR2 as YYEKEE (reference sequence). V dropped 0 bases and J dropped 0; count of bases not matched to a gene: 5. The CDR3 DNA reads TGTGCCAGCAGCTTGGATATCGGGACAGTGAACACTGAAGCTTTCTTT. Encoded protein: CASSLDIGTVNTEAFF.

The chain links TRBV10-3 to TRBJ1-6; D uncertain. V dropped 0 bases and J dropped 6 bases, with 12 bases sitting between them. Per germline, CDR1 ENHRY and CDR2 SYGVKD. The CDR3 sequence is 16 residues long. For the CDR3, the DNA is TGTGCCATCAGTGAGTCGCGAATGGGCAGTAATTCACCCCTCCACTTT. Translating it yields CAISESRMGSNSPLHF.

This sequence joins TRBV9 and TRBJ1-1; perhaps TRBD1 as D (5 bases). Germline CDR1 reads SGDLS; CDR2 reads YYNGEE. With 4 bases removed from V and 7 bases from J, the gap between germline ends came to 17 bases. The length of the CDR3 is 14 residues. CDR3 sequence: CASSPGGKLIEAFF. CDR3 nucleotides: TGTGCCAGCAGCCCCGGGGGGAAATTGATTGAAGCTTTCTTT.

About this clone itself: Other DNA sequences within the sample encode an identical CDR3. The chain joins TRBV12-3 or TRBV12-4 to TRBJ1-1; D is undetermined. V lost 4 bases, J lost 1 base, and 7 bases lay in between. This CDR3 is 13 amino acids long. Here the CDR3 DNA reads TGTGCCAGCAGTTGGGCAGGGAACACTGAAGCTTTCTTT. Protein: CASSWAGNTEAFF.

The gene calls are TRBV5-5 and TRBJ2-7, with 7 bases identical to TRBD2. The V segment lost 0 bases and the J segment 2 bases; nucleotides outside the gene matches: 2. The germline CDR1 and CDR2 sequences are SGHKS and YYEKEE (reference sequence). This CDR3 contains 14 residues. CDR3 in amino acids: CASSLERDPYEQYF. DNA of the CDR3: TGTGCCAGCAGCTTGGAGCGGGATCCCTACGAGCAGTACTTC.

The chain couples TRBV7-3 to TRBJ2-1, with D possibly being TRBD2 (6 bases). Looked up from germline, CDR1 is SGHTA and CDR2 is FQGTGA. This CDR3 spans 15 amino acids. V was pared by 5 bases and J by 7 bases, with 18 bases between. CDR3 sequence: CASSRMAGSGNEQFF. In DNA, the CDR3 is TGTGCCAGCAGCCGGATGGCGGGGAGTGGGAATGAGCAGTTCTTC.

This chain links TRBV7-9 with TRBJ1-2; D unclear. Germline loops: CDR1 SEHNR, CDR2 FQNEAQ (reference sequence). V dropped 4 bases and J dropped 5 bases, with 23 bases sitting between them. This CDR3 has 17 amino acids. This CDR3 reads CASSSPRTGGWIYGYTF. For the CDR3, the DNA is TGTGCCAGCAGCTCCCCGAGGACTGGCGGTTGGATATATGGCTACACCTTC.

This clone was seen a few times. The rearrangement joins TRBV9 to TRBJ2-1; 9 positions match TRBD2. CDR3 length: 15 residues. The trim removed 2 bases at V and 4 bases at J, leaving 4 bases unmatched. Germline V gene sequence: CDR1 SGDLS, CDR2 YYNGEE. The CDR3 sequence is CASSVGLAWYNEQFF. CDR3 DNA: TGTGCCAGCAGCGTGGGACTAGCTTGGTACAATGAGCAGTTCTTC.

This clone was seen only a few times. The chain has TRBV7-2 and TRBJ2-1; 8 nucleotides agree with TRBD2. The CDR3 is 15 amino acids. Germline lookup yields CDR1 SGHTA and CDR2 FQGNSA. The V segment lost 2 bases and the J segment 6 bases; nucleotides outside the gene matches: 6. CDR3 region: CASSLKTGGGNEQFF. DNA for the CDR3: TGTGCCAGCAGCTTAAAAACGGGAGGGGGCAATGAGCAGTTCTTC.

For the CDR3, the DNA is TGTGCCACCAGCGGCCAGGGGGGACCCTACAATGAGCAGTTCTTC. Amino acids: CATSGQGGPYNEQFF. The chain employs TRBV15 and TRBJ2-1; TRBD1 is a possible D gene (7 bases). V gave up 5 bases and J gave up 2 bases, with 13 bases separating them. This CDR3 has 15 amino acids. Germline V gene data show CDR1 as LNHNV and CDR2 as YYDKDF (reference sequence).

The chain combines TRBV10-1 with TRBJ2-2; no definite D call. CDR1 and CDR2 from the germline V gene are WNHNN and SYGVQD (reference sequence). The CDR3 is made up of 14 amino acids. The V end was cut by 5 bases, the J end by 4 bases, with 11 bases between. The CDR3 sequence is CASSNSVITGELFF. The CDR3 region has the DNA TGCGCCAGCAGTAATTCGGTAATCACCGGGGAGCTGTTTTTT.